The 13 T cell receptor beta chains below all came from one sample that was sequenced in a study of early T cells in non-severe SARS-CoV-2 infection. TCRdb re-derived calls from the 5' RACE reads in MiXCR, one entry per CDR3 protein. In the table there are 75,000 to 80,000 distinct CDR3 sequences, about 10% of which are singletons. The sequencing here drew on whole blood, taken at baseline. The receptor set was obtained from an adult who was a healthcare worker with PCR-confirmed SARS-CoV-2 infection or an uninfected control (not recorded which).

The chain's CDR3 is CASSFGASTDTQYF. The CDR3 DNA reads as TGTGCCAGCAGTTTCGGGGCCTCCACAGATACGCAGTATTTT. The V and J genes are TRBV12-3 or TRBV12-4 and TRBJ2-3; D might be TRBD1 or TRBD2, each matching 5 bases. CDR3 length: 14 residues. Between the trimmed V and J ends, which lost 3 bases and 2 bases, there was a span of 9 bases.

In DNA, the CDR3 is TGCAGCGTTCTGGCAGGCAATCAGCCCCAGCATTTT. As protein: CSVLAGNQPQHF. The J gene is TRBJ1-5, the V gene TRBV29-1, with no clear D. The CDR3 has 12 amino acids. The V gene lost 5 bases and the J gene lost 2 bases, with 7 bases spanning the gap. CDR1 and CDR2 (germline): SQVTM, ANQGSEA.

This clonotype has just a few counts. The chain is built from TRBV2 and TRBJ2-3; D unresolved. Germline V gives CDR1 SNHLY, CDR2 FYNNEI. Trimming shortened V by 9 bases and J by 1 base, and 5 bases separated the two germline ends. The CDR3 sequence is 11 residues long. The CDR3 sequence: CASYGTDTQYF. CDR3 nucleotides: TGTGCCAGTTACGGCACAGATACGCAGTATTTT. Complete variable domain (other parts from reference TRBV2 and TRBJ2-3): EPEVTQTPSHQVTQMGQEVILRCVPISNHLYFYWYRQILGQKVEFLVSFYNNEISEKSEIFDDQFSVERPDGSNFTLKIRSTKLEDSAMYFCASYGTDTQYFGPGTRLTVL.

This clonotype was detected many times. This chain links TRBV28 with TRBJ2-2; 8 bases align to TRBD2. The CDR3 has 15 amino acids. In germline, CDR1 is MDHEN, CDR2 SYDVKM. V dropped 6 bases and J dropped 5; count of bases not matched to a gene: 8. CDR3 DNA: TGTGCCAGCAGCCTCAGCGGGGGTTGGACCGGGGAGCTGTTTTTT. Translated: CASSLSGGWTGELFF.

The table lists this clonotype with a few counts. The V call is TRBV11-2, the J call TRBJ1-4; no definite D call. There are 15 residues in the CDR3. Trimming took off 5 bases at V and 0 bases at J, with 10 bases between the two ends. Germline CDR1 is SGHAT and CDR2 is FQNNGV. CDR3 coding DNA: TGTGCCAGCAGCCCGACAAGAGCAACTAATGAAAAACTGTTTTTT. As protein: CASSPTRATNEKLFF.

The V gene is TRBV7-9, the J gene TRBJ1-1, with TRBD1 identical over 8 bases. Per germline, CDR1 SEHNR and CDR2 FQNEAQ (reference sequence). The ends lost 5 bases at V and 0 bases at J; junction bases unmatched: 8. The CDR3 is made up of 16 amino acids. The CDR3 is CASSPGQGMMNTEAFF. CDR3 bases: TGTGCCAGCAGCCCCGGACAGGGTATGATGAACACTGAAGCTTTCTTT.

This clonotype was picked up many times. The chain employs TRBV7-2 and TRBJ1-2; D may be TRBD1 (6 bases). Trimming removed 5 bases at V and 3 bases at J, with 10 bases between. CDR1 and CDR2 (germline): SGHTA, FQGNSA. This CDR3 has 13 residues. The CDR3 sequence: CASSPRQDYGYTF. CDR3 bases: TGTGCCAGCAGCCCTCGACAGGACTATGGCTACACCTTC.

This sequence joins TRBV6-5 and TRBJ2-4, with 9 bases fitting TRBD2. The germline CDR1 and CDR2 sequences are MNHEY and SVGAGI. V shed 10 bases and J 8 bases; nucleotides not matched to a gene: 12. There are 14 residues in the CDR3. Here the CDR3 DNA reads TGTGCCACCCGGGGCGGGGGGGCCCCCCACATTCAGTACTTC. It encodes CATRGGGAPHIQYF.

This clonotype was picked up many times. The CDR3 sequence: CATSESGKTQYF. The DNA of the CDR3 is TGTGCCACCAGTGAGAGTGGAAAGACCCAGTACTTC. V usage is TRBV24-1 and J usage is TRBJ2-5; D not certain. Between the trimmed V and J ends, which lost 4 bases and 6 bases, there was a span of 8 bases. Germline CDR1 reads KGHDR; CDR2 reads SFDVKD. This CDR3 is 12 amino acids long.

The rearrangement joins TRBV6-4 to TRBJ1-2, with D possibly matching TRBD1 (6 bases). Germline V lookup: CDR1 MRHNA, CDR2 SNTAGT. This CDR3 spans 14 amino acids. The V and J ends lost 5 bases and 1 base respectively, with 11 bases between them. CDR3 bases: TGTGCCAGCAGTAGGGACATAAATAACTATGGCTACACCTTC. Translating gives CASSRDINNYGYTF.

The gene calls are TRBV6-2 or TRBV6-3 and TRBJ1-5, with 9 bases that match TRBD1. V was clipped by 4 bases and J by 5 bases; unmatched bases: 9. Per germline, CDR1 MNHEY and CDR2 SVGEGT. CDR3 size: 16 residues. The CDR3 DNA is TGTGCCAGCAGTTCCCAGGCCGGGACAGGGCATCAGCCCCAGCATTTT. Translating it yields CASSSQAGTGHQPQHF.

The gene calls are TRBV4-1 and TRBJ2-7; 9 nucleotides align to TRBD1. The CDR3 is 16 residues long. Germline V CDR1 and CDR2: MGHRA, YSYEKL. V trimming: 2 bases; J trimming: 5 bases; junction bases outside the gene matches: 10. DNA of the CDR3: TGCGCCAGCAGCCAACCAGGGACAGGGAAGGTCCACGAGCAGTACTTC. As protein: CASSQPGTGKVHEQYF.

By share of the sample, this clonotype is medium-sized. The gene calls are TRBV6-1 and TRBJ2-3, with D possibly being TRBD2 (7 bases). V gave up 2 bases and J gave up 2 bases, with 11 bases separating them. The CDR3 is made up of 15 amino acids. CDR1 is MNHNS, CDR2 SASEGT, per germline. The CDR3: CASSEIAGATDTQYF. The DNA of the CDR3 is TGTGCCAGCAGTGAAATCGCGGGGGCCACAGATACGCAGTATTTT.